These 28 T cell receptor beta chains came from one sample sequenced in a study of blood T cell repertoires in COVID-19. Profiled with immunoSEQ multiplex PCR; TCRdb holds only in-frame clones, not every one. The table lists approximately 150,000 clones, around 84% of them singletons. Sequenced: peripheral blood. The receptor source for this set is a man between 60 and 75 years old with active or convalescent COVID-19.

The V and J genes are TRBV9 and TRBJ2-5, with D possibly matching TRBD2 (5 bases). CDR3 length equals 13 residues. V lost 0 bases, J lost 5 bases, and 8 bases lay in between. Germline lookup yields CDR1 SGDLS and CDR2 YYNGEE. CDR3 coding DNA: TGTGCCAGCAGCGTAGAGGGAGCGGAGACCCAGTACTTC. Protein: CASSVEGAETQYF.

This clone was counted between two and nine times. The chain has TRBV27 and TRBJ1-5; TRBD1 is a possible D gene (5 bases). This CDR3 has 14 amino acids. Trimming removed 4 bases from V and 2 bases from J, with 9 bases in between. Germline loops: CDR1 MNHEY, CDR2 SMNVEV (reference sequence). For the CDR3, the DNA is TGTGCCAGCAGTTGGGGCAGGGGCAATCAGCCCCAGCATTTT. It yields the protein CASSWGRGNQPQHF.

The V and J genes are TRBV30 and TRBJ2-4; TRBD1 is a possible D gene (5 bases). The germline CDR1 and CDR2 sequences are GTSNPN and SVGIG (reference sequence). The V and J ends lost 2 bases and 0 bases respectively, with 8 bases between them. CDR3 length: 14 residues. CDR3 in DNA: TGTGCCTGGAGTTACAGGCTAGCCAAAAACATTCAGTACTTC. It specifies CAWSYRLAKNIQYF. The variable domain in full, with the rest retrieved from reference TRBV30 and TRBJ2-4, is SQTIHQWPATLVQPVGSPLSLECTVEGTSNPNLYWYRQAAGRGLQLLFYSVGIGQISSEVPQNLSASRPQDRQFILSSKKLLLSDSGFYLCAWSYRLAKNIQYFGAGTRLSVL.

This chain joins TRBV10-2 and TRBJ2-3; 9 nucleotides agree with TRBD1. The CDR3 totals 15 residues. V gave up 2 bases and J gave up 2 bases; unmatched junction bases: 2. Germline CDR1 reads WSHSY; CDR2 reads SAAADI. The CDR3 sequence: CASSEGTGYTDTQYF. CDR3 DNA: TGCGCCAGCAGTGAGGGGACAGGGTACACAGATACGCAGTATTTT.

The rearrangement joins TRBV5-1 to TRBJ2-7; 7 nucleotides line up with TRBD1. The CDR3 is 15 amino acids. The V gene end was trimmed by 0 bases and the J gene end by 2 bases; junction bases not matched to a gene: 5. Germline assignment: CDR1 SGHRS and CDR2 YFSETQ. The DNA for the CDR3 is TGCGCCAGCAGCTTGGCGGCAGGGGGTACCTACGAGCAGTACTTC. Amino acid sequence: CASSLAAGGTYEQYF.

The CDR3 reads CASRGSDTQYF. In nucleotides, the CDR3 is TGTGCCAGCCGCGGGTCAGATACGCAGTATTTT. The chain employs TRBV25-1 and TRBJ2-3, with D maybe TRBD2 (5 bases). The CDR3 runs to 11 residues. CDR1 is MGHDK and CDR2 is SYGVNS in the germline V gene. Trimming stripped 8 bases from V and 4 bases from J, with 7 bases between.

The rearrangement joins TRBV2 to TRBJ1-1; a possible D gene is TRBD1 (5 bases). The CDR3 covers 13 residues. Germline-derived CDR1 and CDR2 are SNHLY and FYNNEI. The V gene lost 6 bases and the J gene lost 2 bases, with 10 bases spanning the gap. CDR3 sequence (DNA): TGTGCCAGCAGGCTAACAGGAAACACTGAAGCTTTCTTT. It yields the protein CASRLTGNTEAFF.

This clone was counted a few times. The chain joins TRBV15 to TRBJ2-2, with TRBD2 matching 9 bases. This CDR3 is 16 amino acids long. Germline CDR1 reads LNHNV; CDR2 reads YYDKDF (reference sequence). The V segment lost 3 bases and the J segment 1 base; nucleotides outside the gene matches: 3. In DNA, the CDR3 is TGTGCCACCAGCAGCGGACTAGCGCTGAACACCGGGGAGCTGTTTTTT. Protein sequence: CATSSGLALNTGELFF. Complete variable domain (other parts from reference TRBV15 and TRBJ2-2): DAMVIQNPRYQVTQFGKPVTLSCSQTLNHNVMYWYQQKSSQAPKLLFHYYDKDFNNEADTPDNFQSRRPNTSFCFLDIRSPGLGDTAMYLCATSSGLALNTGELFFGEGSRLTVL.

The CDR3 here is CSASPGVPTEAFF. In DNA, the CDR3 is TGCAGTGCTAGTCCGGGGGTTCCCACTGAAGCTTTCTTT. This chain connects TRBV20-1 to TRBJ1-1; possibly TRBD1 for D (5 bases). Trimming left V 3 bases short and J 4 bases short, with 12 bases between. Germline CDR1 DFQATT, CDR2 SNEGSKA (reference sequence). The CDR3 totals 13 residues.

The rearrangement joins TRBV5-6 to TRBJ1-1; D possibly corresponds to TRBD1 (6 bases). The CDR3 length is 15 residues. Trimming left V 4 bases short and J 1 base short, with 14 bases between. Germline V gene sequence: CDR1 SGHDT, CDR2 YYEEEE. In DNA form, the CDR3 reads TGTGCCAGCAGCGAAGCAGGGGAAAGGAACACTGAAGCTTTCTTT. Translation: CASSEAGERNTEAFF. The full variable domain, completed using reference TRBV5-6 and TRBJ1-1, is DAGVTQSPTHLIKTRGQQVTLRCSPKSGHDTVSWYQQALGQGPQFIFQYYEEEERQRGNFPDRFSGHQFPNYSSELNVNALLLGDSALYLCASSEAGERNTEAFFGQGTRLTVV.

The gene calls are TRBV24-1 and TRBJ2-5, with D possibly being TRBD2 (5 bases). The germline V gene has CDR1 KGHDR and CDR2 SFDVKD. The CDR3 contains 14 residues. Trimming removed 1 base from V and 2 bases from J, with 7 bases in between. The CDR3 sequence: CATSDFRGQETQYF. The CDR3 DNA reads as TGTGCCACCAGTGATTTCCGGGGTCAAGAGACCCAGTACTTC.

V is TRBV30 and J is TRBJ1-2; 7 nucleotides match TRBD1. CDR1 and CDR2 from the germline V gene are GTSNPN and SVGIG (reference sequence). CDR3 length: 12 amino acids. J gave up 4 bases and V 5 bases, and 4 bases lay outside the gene matches. The CDR3 nucleotides are TGTGCCTGGGGGGGACAGTCCTATGGCTACACCTTC. Protein: CAWGGQSYGYTF.

The chain has TRBV4-1 and TRBJ1-4, with TRBD1 matching over 7 bases. J was trimmed by 0 bases and V by 5 bases; bases with no gene match: 6. The CDR3 covers 16 residues. CDR1 MGHRA and CDR2 YSYEKL come from the germline V gene. The CDR3 DNA follows: TGCGCCAGCAGCGATGGACAGGTCGCAACTAATGAAAAACTGTTTTTT. Amino acids: CASSDGQVATNEKLFF.

The chain combines TRBV15 with TRBJ2-7, with D tentatively TRBD2 (5 bases). CDR3 length: 16 residues. Trimming shortened V by 0 bases and J by 0 bases, and 12 bases separated the two germline ends. The V gene's germline CDR1 is LNHNV and CDR2 YYDKDF (reference sequence). This CDR3 reads CATSRDPGVSSYEQYV. Here the CDR3 DNA reads TGTGCCACCAGCAGAGATCCCGGGGTGAGCTCCTACGAGCAGTACGTC.

V is TRBV6-2 or TRBV6-3 and J is TRBJ1-1, with 9 bases lining up with TRBD1. The CDR3 consists of 14 residues. V dropped 5 bases and J dropped 5; count of bases not matched to a gene: 6. CDR1 MNHEY and CDR2 SVGEGT come from the germline V gene. This CDR3 reads CASSRDRVATEAFF. CDR3 nucleotide sequence: TGTGCCAGCAGTCGGGACAGGGTTGCGACTGAAGCTTTCTTT.

This clone was counted once. The chain is built from TRBV9 and TRBJ1-1; TRBD1 agrees at 8 bases. V was clipped by 0 bases and J by 7 bases; unmatched bases: 8. The length of the CDR3 is 15 residues. The germline V gene encodes CDR1 SGDLS and CDR2 YYNGEE. The CDR3 region is CASSVVGGQGGEAFF. Written as DNA, the CDR3 is TGTGCCAGCAGCGTAGTGGGAGGACAGGGTGGTGAAGCTTTCTTT.

This clone has a single count. This chain connects TRBV11-2 to TRBJ2-1; a weak D match, TRBD1 (5 bases). This CDR3 is built from 14 residues. V dropped 3 bases and J dropped 4 bases, with 10 bases sitting between them. The germline CDR1 and CDR2 sequences are SGHAT and FQNNGV. The CDR3 loop is CASSFQRQYNEQFF. CDR3 in DNA: TGTGCCAGCAGCTTCCAGAGACAGTACAATGAGCAGTTCTTC. Drawing the rest from reference TRBV11-2 and TRBJ2-1, the complete variable domain is EAGVAQSPRYKIIEKRQSVAFWCNPISGHATLYWYQQILGQGPKLLIQFQNNGVVDDSQLPKDRFSAERLKGVDSTLKIQPAKLEDSAVYLCASSFQRQYNEQFFGPGTRLTVL.

In DNA form, the CDR3 reads TGTGCCAGCTTCCAGCAGGGTTTGGGCACTGAAGCTTTCTTT. It yields the protein CASFQQGLGTEAFF. The rearrangement joins TRBV18 to TRBJ1-1, with D possibly being TRBD1 (5 bases). The CDR3 contains 14 residues. Trimming removed 7 bases at V and 4 bases at J, with 16 bases between. Germline V CDR1 and CDR2: KGHSH, LQKENI.

This rearrangement joins TRBV10-3 to TRBJ2-4; 10 bases match TRBD2. The germline gives CDR1 ENHRY, CDR2 SYGVKD. V was pared by 0 bases and J by 1 base, with 6 bases of the junction left unmatched. This CDR3 contains 18 residues. Here the CDR3 reads CAISESGTSDLAKNIQYF. The CDR3 bases are TGTGCCATCAGTGAGTCGGGGACTAGCGACCTCGCCAAAAACATTCAGTACTTC.

The J gene is TRBJ1-6, the V gene TRBV4-3, with a possible D match to TRBD1 (6 bases). This CDR3 has 16 residues. Looked up from germline, CDR1 is LGHNA and CDR2 is YSLEER. Trimming cost V 0 bases and J 8 bases, with 14 bases left between them. CDR3 DNA: TGCGCCAGCAGCCAAGAGGTGGACAGCCTGTATTCACCCCTCCACTTT. This sequence encodes CASSQEVDSLYSPLHF.

The chain has TRBV30 and TRBJ1-1; TRBD1 agrees at 8 bases. The CDR3 extends over 14 amino acids. J lost 3 bases, V lost 2 bases, and 5 bases had no gene match. Germline V gene lookup returns CDR1 GTSNPN and CDR2 SVGIG (reference sequence). The CDR3 here is CAWSHRGGDTEAFF. The DNA of the CDR3 is TGTGCCTGGAGTCACAGGGGGGGGGACACTGAAGCTTTCTTT.

The chain has TRBV6-5 and TRBJ1-3; D not certain. CDR1 is MNHEY and CDR2 is SVGAGI in the germline V gene. Between the trimmed V and J ends, which lost 6 bases and 4 bases, there was a span of 13 bases. This CDR3 is built from 14 residues. As DNA, the CDR3 is TGTGCCAGCAGCGAGGGAATCGGGGGAAACACCATATATTTT. Protein: CASSEGIGGNTIYF.

V is TRBV29-1 and J is TRBJ1-1, with a tentative D call TRBD1 (6 bases). Germline lookup yields CDR1 SQVTM and CDR2 ANQGSEA. The germline V and J ends were trimmed by 5 bases and 3 bases, with 10 bases remaining between them. The CDR3 runs to 12 residues. For the CDR3, the DNA is TGCAGCGTTAAGAAGGGGGACACTGAAGCTTTCTTT. Its translation is CSVKKGDTEAFF.

The rearrangement links TRBV9 to TRBJ2-3, with 9 bases lining up with TRBD1. The V and J ends lost 4 bases and 4 bases, in that order; junction bases with no gene match: 10. Germline V CDR1 and CDR2: SGDLS, YYNGEE. This CDR3 comprises 16 residues. CDR3 loop: CASSRTDRGGADTQYF. The CDR3 DNA follows: TGTGCCAGCAGCAGAACGGACAGGGGCGGTGCAGATACGCAGTATTTT.

The J gene is TRBJ1-1, the V gene TRBV29-1, with D tentatively TRBD1 (5 bases). The V gene lost 2 bases and the J gene lost 2 bases, with 18 bases spanning the gap. The CDR3 is 16 amino acids. Germline V gene data show CDR1 as SQVTM and CDR2 as ANQGSEA. In DNA, the CDR3 is TGCAGCGTTGAAACACACCCTCAGACAGTTAACACTGAAGCTTTCTTT. Amino acid sequence: CSVETHPQTVNTEAFF.

The V gene is TRBV5-4, the J gene TRBJ1-2; D not certain. CDR1 and CDR2 from the germline V gene are SGHNT and YYREEE (reference sequence). The CDR3 sequence is 14 residues long. V was cut by 4 bases and J by 8 bases, with 18 bases left in between. The CDR3 region has the DNA TGTGCCAGCAGCGTAACAGTTCCCCCCAAAGGCTACACCTTC. Its translation is CASSVTVPPKGYTF.

This chain uses TRBV5-8 with TRBJ2-1, with TRBD2 matching over 8 bases. The CDR3 runs to 15 residues. In germline, CDR1 is SGHTS, CDR2 YDEGEE. V shed 6 bases, J shed 1 base, and the junction held 6 bases outside the gene matches. The CDR3 DNA reads TGTGCCAGCACCCATCGGGGGGGTTCCTACAATGAGCAGTTCTTC. Amino acid sequence: CASTHRGGSYNEQFF.

This clone was picked up one time. J is TRBJ1-2 and V is TRBV20-1; D gene unclear. The CDR3 has 11 residues. CDR1 and CDR2 from the germline V gene are DFQATT and SNEGSKA (reference sequence). Trimming cost V 3 bases and J 8 bases, with 10 bases left between them. The DNA for the CDR3 is TGCAGTGCTAGCCTACCCCCAGGCTACACCTTC. This encodes CSASLPPGYTF.